The source of this T cell receptor (beta chain) is a study of regulatory T cells in long-lasting Graves disease. Study-wide background: Persistence in Graves' disease required over 5 years of antithyroid drugs plus positive TSH receptor antibodies.

CDR1 is LNHDA, CDR2 SQIVND, per germline (reference sequence). V was clipped by 4 bases and J by 7 bases, with 13 bases between them. This CDR3 has 13 amino acids. Time point of the sample: persistent/refractory GD, antithyroid drugs over 5 years with positive TRAb. TCR sequences were obtained from RNA taken from PBMCs. In the case of this clonotype: What it recognizes is unknown.

Study-level points and caveats: TRBV28, TRBJ1-2 and TRBJ2-5 were favored in persistent disease.

iRepertoire HTBI primers and Arm-PCR of CDR3 regions built TCR beta libraries. TCRdb re-called the multiplex PCR reads through MiXCR, storing one row per CDR3 protein. The table includes about 470,000 distinct CDR3 sequences, about 22% detected once. The source of this sequence is a female donor with Graves disease. Sequencing used peripheral blood mononuclear cells (PBMCs), obtained when the disease was refractory, from a patient treated with antithyroid drugs. The chain employs TRBV19 and TRBJ1-2, with D possibly matching TRBD1 (6 bases). For the CDR3, the DNA is TGTGCCAGTAGTACCCCAACGGACAGTGGCTACACCTTC. This translates into CASSTPTDSGYTF.